Following are 30 T cell receptor beta chains from one sample sequenced in a study of T cells in Graves' hyperthyroidism and ophthalmopathy (dated by TCRdb to the late 2010s). The library was produced with multiplex PCR. For sequencing, an Illumina HiSeq 2000 was employed. The TCR beta CDR3 regions were amplified from RNA transcripts. A first-round RT-PCR of the TCR CDR3 used the HTBI primer set with the Qiagen OneStep RT-PCR kit. Using fastp trimming at Q25 and MiXCR clonotype assembly, TCRdb reanalyzed the public sequencing data and kept in-frame beta chains. Rows with one shared CDR3 protein collapse into an entry with the most common genes and DNA. The sample data list 400,000 or so distinct CDR3 sequences, and about 16% of these were observed just once. The ten largest clones add up to about 20% of the sample. The sample was blood. The receptors originated from a woman aged 55-69 years with Graves' ophthalmopathy.

This chain links TRBV19 with TRBJ1-2; 10 bases align to TRBD1. Germline lookup yields CDR1 LNHDA and CDR2 SQIVND (reference sequence). J gave up 5 bases and V 4 bases, and 4 bases lay outside the gene matches. CDR3 size: 14 residues. CDR3 amino acids: CASSTTGGSYGYTF. DNA of the CDR3: TGTGCCAGTAGTACGACAGGGGGCTCGTATGGCTACACCTTC.

In this sample, this clonotype turned up many times. DNA for the CDR3: TGTGCCAGCGGGGGTTCGGCAGCGGGGTTCACCGGGGAGCTGTTTTTT. This gives the protein CASGGSAAGFTGELFF. This chain uses TRBV27 with TRBJ2-2; 7 bases map to TRBD2. Per germline, CDR1 MNHEY and CDR2 SMNVEV (reference sequence). There are 16 residues in the CDR3. V lost 8 bases to trimming and J lost 4 bases; unmatched junction nucleotides: 13.

This clonotype was detected many times. The rearrangement joins TRBV28 to TRBJ2-5; 9 bases align to TRBD1. This CDR3 contains 13 residues. J gave up 5 bases and V 6 bases, and 4 bases lay outside the gene matches. Germline CDR1 is MDHEN and CDR2 is SYDVKM. The CDR3 coding sequence is TGTGCCAGCAGGGGGACAGGGTATGAGACCCAGTACTTC. Encoded protein: CASRGTGYETQYF.

The V gene is TRBV9, the J gene TRBJ1-2; 9 bases map to TRBD1. The V gene's germline CDR1 is SGDLS and CDR2 YYNGEE. The CDR3 contains 13 residues. J was trimmed by 8 bases and V by 0 bases; bases with no gene match: 2. For the CDR3, the DNA is TGTGCCAGCAGCGTAGGACAGGGGGGGGGCTACACCTTC. This codes for CASSVGQGGGYTF.

This clonotype has a count of ten or more. The chain employs TRBV18 and TRBJ1-1; D is unresolved. Germline CDR1 and CDR2: KGHSH and LQKENI. The CDR3 is 13 amino acids. V shed 1 base and J shed 7 bases, with 10 bases lying between them. The CDR3 DNA reads as TGTGCCAGCTCACCACGACCCGGAGGTGAAGCTTTCTTT. Translation: CASSPRPGGEAFF.

There are many counts of this clonotype. The chain combines TRBV9 with TRBJ2-1; 8 positions match TRBD2. After removal of 3 bases from V and 8 bases from J, the junction contained 7 bases not matched to a gene. The CDR3 sequence is 14 residues long. CDR1 and CDR2 from the germline V gene are SGDLS and YYNGEE. CDR3 residues: CASSDRTSWDEQFF. As DNA, the CDR3 is TGTGCCAGCAGCGATCGGACTAGCTGGGATGAGCAGTTCTTC.

At least ten counts were recorded for this clonotype. V is TRBV10-3 and J is TRBJ2-7; D uncertain. Germline lookup yields CDR1 ENHRY and CDR2 SYGVKD. V was trimmed by 7 bases and J by 6 bases, leaving 16 bases between them. The length of the CDR3 is 13 residues. The CDR3 DNA is TGTGCCATCACCCCCGCGCCGGCCAGCGAGCAGTACTTC. It codes for CAITPAPASEQYF.

As to this clonotype: One junction end does not reproduce the germline sequence, and a read error may be involved. The rearrangement uses TRBV5-1 and TRBJ2-2; weak D call: TRBD2 (6 bases). CDR3 size: 17 residues. Germline assignment: CDR1 SGHRS and CDR2 YFSETQ. In nucleotides, the CDR3 is TGCGCCAGCCTGGGAGGAGGAGTTGGGGCGAGCACCGGGGGGCTGTTTTTT. Translation gives CASLGGGVGASTGGLFF.

This clonotype was observed at least ten times. The chain uses TRBV12-3 or TRBV12-4 and TRBJ1-2; maybe TRBD1 (5 bases). There are 14 residues in the CDR3. V lost 6 bases to trimming and J lost 4 bases, with 15 bases between them. CDR3 in DNA: TGTGCCAGCAGAAGCAGGGAGTTTGCCTATGGCTACACCTTC. Translating it yields CASRSREFAYGYTF.

Many counts were recorded for this clonotype. The chain uses TRBV6-1 and TRBJ1-1; D possibly corresponds to TRBD1 (5 bases). CDR3 length: 13 residues. V was trimmed by 6 bases and J by 0 bases, leaving 8 bases between them. Germline CDR1 MNHNS, CDR2 SASEGT. CDR3: CASRQGLNTEAFF. The CDR3 DNA sequence: TGTGCCAGCAGGCAGGGTCTGAACACTGAAGCTTTCTTT.

This clonotype was detected ten times or more. This chain connects TRBV28 to TRBJ1-1; perhaps TRBD1 as D (5 bases). The CDR3 length is 15 residues. With 4 bases removed from V and 4 bases from J, the gap between germline ends came to 16 bases. The V gene's germline CDR1 is MDHEN and CDR2 SYDVKM. CDR3 amino acids: CASSSLDTIGTEAFF. CDR3 DNA: TGTGCCAGCAGTTCCCTGGACACGATCGGCACTGAAGCTTTCTTT.

This clonotype has at least ten counts. The J gene is TRBJ2-3, the V gene TRBV5-1, with 9 bases aligning to TRBD2. Germline-derived CDR1 and CDR2 are SGHRS and YFSETQ. This CDR3 region has 15 residues. V lost 4 bases and J lost 1; bases outside the gene matches: 4. The CDR3 DNA reads TGCGCCAGCAGCAGTTCTAGCGGGGGCACAGATACGCAGTATTTT. As protein: CASSSSSGGTDTQYF.

The sample holds many counts of this clonotype. In DNA form, the CDR3 reads TGTGCCAGCAGCCACCCTGGAGGGGAGGAGTGGGTAGAGACCCAGTACTTC. The encoded protein is CASSHPGGEEWVETQYF. The gene calls are TRBV6-1 and TRBJ2-5; perhaps TRBD2 as D (6 bases). The ends were cut back, 6 bases at V and 4 bases at J, with 24 bases in the middle. This CDR3 has 17 amino acids. Germline V gene sequence: CDR1 MNHNS, CDR2 SASEGT.

Many counts were recorded for this clonotype. V usage is TRBV5-6 and J usage is TRBJ2-1; 10 bases align to TRBD2. Trimming took 0 bases from V and 10 from J; bases not matched to a gene: 7. This CDR3 contains 15 residues. CDR1 SGHDT and CDR2 YYEEEE come from the germline V gene. The chain's CDR3 is CASSLVSGRFGEQFF. CDR3 DNA: TGTGCCAGCAGCTTGGTTAGCGGGAGGTTTGGGGAGCAGTTCTTC.

The gene calls are TRBV25-1 and TRBJ1-6, with D tentatively TRBD1 (5 bases). V dropped 2 bases and J dropped 7 bases, with 18 bases sitting between them. CDR1 MGHDK and CDR2 SYGVNS come from the germline V gene. CDR3 length equals 17 residues. CDR3 DNA sequence: TGTGCCAGCAGTGAAGGGGCCATGGAGGGGATGAATTCACCCCTCCACTTT. It encodes CASSEGAMEGMNSPLHF.

This clonotype has more than one count but fewer than ten. This chain joins TRBV6-1 and TRBJ1-5; no definite D call. Looked up from germline, CDR1 is MNHNS and CDR2 is SASEGT. The CDR3 has 14 residues. The V end lost 6 bases, the J end lost 0 bases, and 9 bases lay between the germline ends. CDR3 coding DNA: TGTGCCAGCAGCGAACTATATAGCAATCAGCCCCAGCATTTT. This gives the protein CASSELYSNQPQHF.

The V call is TRBV4-1, the J call TRBJ1-2; 7 bases are a match to TRBD1. The CDR3 loop spans 15 amino acids. Germline CDR1 is MGHRA and CDR2 is YSYEKL. The V gene end was trimmed by 5 bases and the J gene end by 2 bases; junction bases not matched to a gene: 8. In nucleotides, the CDR3 is TGCGCCAGCAGCGGGCACAGGGGTCCCAACTATGGCTACACCTTC. It encodes CASSGHRGPNYGYTF.

In its sample, this clonotype was seen many times. J is TRBJ2-2 and V is TRBV2; D is undetermined. There are 16 residues in the CDR3. In germline, CDR1 is SNHLY, CDR2 FYNNEI. Trimming pared 5 bases from V and 0 bases from J, leaving 13 bases between. In DNA form, the CDR3 reads TGTGCCAGCAGTCGTTTAAGCATAACGAACACCGGGGAGCTGTTTTTT. It encodes CASSRLSITNTGELFF.

This clonotype was picked up a small number of times. A much bigger clone sits one base away, suggesting this may be a read error. The V gene is TRBV7-3, the J gene TRBJ2-3, with 10 bases lining up with TRBD2. Looked up from germline, CDR1 is SGHTA and CDR2 is FQGTGA. The CDR3 has 19 amino acids. V trimming: 10 bases; J trimming: 6 bases; junction bases outside the gene matches: 25. The CDR3 is CANRVPPSELAGLCDTQYF. CDR3 nucleotide sequence: TGTGCCAACAGAGTCCCTCCCTCGGAACTAGCGGGATTGTGTGATACGCAGTATTTT. The full variable domain, completed using reference TRBV7-3 and TRBJ2-3, is GAGVSQTPSNKVTEKGKYVELRCDPISGHTALYWYRQSLGQGPEFLIYFQGTGAADDSGLPNDRFFAVRPEGSVSTLKIQRTERGDSAVYLCANRVPPSELAGLCDTQYFGPGTRLTVL.

V gene TRBV5-1 combines with J gene TRBJ1-3; 9 positions match TRBD1. The CDR3 sequence is 15 residues long. Germline CDR1 reads SGHRS; CDR2 reads YFSETQ. V gave up 3 bases and J gave up 1 base; unmatched junction bases: 2. The chain's CDR3 is CASSSGTGSGNTIYF. The DNA for the CDR3 is TGCGCCAGCAGCTCCGGGACAGGGTCTGGAAACACCATATATTTT. Full variable domain (outside the CDR3, taken from reference TRBV5-1 and TRBJ1-3): KAGVTQTPRYLIKTRGQQVTLSCSPISGHRSVSWYQQTPGQGLQFLFEYFSETQRNKGNFPGRFSGRQFSNSRSEMNVSTLELGDSALYLCASSSGTGSGNTIYFGEGSWLTVV.

This clonotype was recorded at least ten times. The chain is built from TRBV28 and TRBJ2-7, with 12 bases identical to TRBD2. This CDR3 region has 16 residues. Unmatched junction bases numbered 14, after V lost 5 bases and J lost 9 bases. Per the germline V gene, CDR1 is MDHEN and CDR2 is SYDVKM. CDR3 loop: CASSTQTSGRPWGQYF. The CDR3 DNA follows: TGTGCCAGCAGTACCCAAACTAGCGGGAGGCCCTGGGGGCAGTACTTC.

This clonotype came up many times. The V gene is TRBV20-1, the J gene TRBJ2-1; 10 bases match TRBD1. After removal of 1 base from V and 7 bases from J, the junction contained 7 bases not matched to a gene. The CDR3 totals 15 residues. Germline CDR1 reads DFQATT; CDR2 reads SNEGSKA (reference sequence). The CDR3 spells CSARVRDRGFNEQFF. The CDR3, as DNA: TGCAGTGCTAGAGTACGGGACAGGGGTTTTAATGAGCAGTTCTTC.

This clonotype was recorded many times. This chain links TRBV5-1 with TRBJ2-3; weak D call: TRBD2 (6 bases). The CDR3 consists of 14 residues. The V end was cut by 4 bases, the J end by 6 bases, with 15 bases between. Per germline, CDR1 SGHRS and CDR2 YFSETQ. The CDR3 spells CASSPGEGWDTQYF. CDR3 nucleotide sequence: TGCGCCAGCAGCCCGGGAGAGGGATGGGATACGCAGTATTTT.

This clonotype was seen many times. The rearrangement joins TRBV28 to TRBJ1-4; 8 bases agree with TRBD1. The CDR3 length is 16 residues. Trimming at V came to 4 bases and at J to 4 bases, leaving 8 bases not matched to a gene. Per the germline V gene, CDR1 is MDHEN and CDR2 is SYDVKM. For the CDR3, the DNA is TGTGCCAGCAGTTCTTGGACAGGGTTGGATAATGAAAAACTGTTTTTT. It encodes CASSSWTGLDNEKLFF.

V is TRBV30 and J is TRBJ1-5; the match to TRBD1 covers 7 bases. The V gene end was trimmed by 3 bases and the J gene end by 1 base; junction bases not matched to a gene: 3. This CDR3 is built from 14 residues. Germline V gene data show CDR1 as GTSNPN and CDR2 as SVGIG (reference sequence). Here the CDR3 reads CAWSGTASNQPQHF. The CDR3 DNA reads as TGTGCCTGGAGCGGGACAGCGAGCAATCAGCCCCAGCATTTT.

In this sample, this clonotype turned up many times. The chain combines TRBV11-2 with TRBJ1-2; TRBD1 matches at 9 bases. The CDR3 consists of 16 residues. V lost 4 bases and J lost 8; bases outside the gene matches: 14. Germline V CDR1 and CDR2: SGHAT, FQNNGV. The CDR3 nucleotides are TGTGCCAGCAGCTCCGTCCCGGGACAGGGTCAGTACGGCTACACCTTC. This codes for CASSSVPGQGQYGYTF.

This clonotype showed up many times. J is TRBJ1-5 and V is TRBV30, with a tentative D call TRBD1 (5 bases). The CDR3 is 13 amino acids. V dropped 3 bases and J dropped 4 bases, with 10 bases sitting between them. Germline CDR1 and CDR2: GTSNPN and SVGIG (reference sequence). CDR3 amino acids: CAWSGTLNQPQHF. CDR3 in DNA: TGTGCCTGGAGCGGGACTCTGAATCAGCCCCAGCATTTT. The full variable domain, in which reference TRBV30 and TRBJ1-5 provide the parts outside the CDR3, is SQTIHQWPATLVQPVGSPLSLECTVEGTSNPNLYWYRQAAGRGLQLLFYSVGIGQISSEVPQNLSASRPQDRQFILSSKKLLLSDSGFYLCAWSGTLNQPQHFGDGTRLSIL.

This clonotype has a count of ten or more. The chain links TRBV5-1 to TRBJ2-7, with 8 bases identical to TRBD2. The CDR3 spans 17 residues. In germline, CDR1 is SGHRS, CDR2 YFSETQ. Losses at the gene ends were 1 base for V and 2 bases for J; bases not matched to a gene: 11. The CDR3 spells CASSLSLLADHAYEQYF. The CDR3 DNA reads as TGCGCCAGCAGCTTGAGCCTACTAGCGGACCACGCCTACGAGCAGTACTTC. Drawing the rest from reference TRBV5-1 and TRBJ2-7, the complete variable domain is KAGVTQTPRYLIKTRGQQVTLSCSPISGHRSVSWYQQTPGQGLQFLFEYFSETQRNKGNFPGRFSGRQFSNSRSEMNVSTLELGDSALYLCASSLSLLADHAYEQYFGPGTRLTVT.

The rearrangement joins TRBV27 to TRBJ2-1; TRBD1 matches at 9 bases. J gave up 7 bases and V 7 bases, and 11 bases lay outside the gene matches. CDR3 size: 15 residues. Germline V gene lookup returns CDR1 MNHEY and CDR2 SMNVEV (reference sequence). CDR3 nucleotide sequence: TGTGCCAGCACCGTACCGGGACAGGGTAAAAATGAGCAGTTCTTC. It is translated as CASTVPGQGKNEQFF.

This clonotype was found many times. V gene TRBV6-1 combines with J gene TRBJ2-7; TRBD1 agrees at 11 bases. The CDR3 has 14 residues. V gave up 6 bases and J gave up 6 bases; unmatched junction bases: 7. Germline V CDR1 and CDR2: MNHNS, SASEGT. The CDR3 sequence is CASRPGTGGGEQYF. DNA for the CDR3: TGTGCCAGCAGGCCCGGGACAGGGGGTGGCGAGCAGTACTTC.